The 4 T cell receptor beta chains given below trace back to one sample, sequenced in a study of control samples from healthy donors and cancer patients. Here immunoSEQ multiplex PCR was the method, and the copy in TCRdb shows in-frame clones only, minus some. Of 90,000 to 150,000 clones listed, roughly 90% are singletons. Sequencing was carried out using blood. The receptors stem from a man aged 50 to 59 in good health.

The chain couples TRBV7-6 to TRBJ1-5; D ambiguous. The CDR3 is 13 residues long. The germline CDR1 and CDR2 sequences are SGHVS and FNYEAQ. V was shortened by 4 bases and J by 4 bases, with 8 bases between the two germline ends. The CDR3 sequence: CASSSNLNQPQHF. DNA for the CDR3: TGTGCCAGCAGCTCCAACCTAAATCAGCCCCAGCATTTT.

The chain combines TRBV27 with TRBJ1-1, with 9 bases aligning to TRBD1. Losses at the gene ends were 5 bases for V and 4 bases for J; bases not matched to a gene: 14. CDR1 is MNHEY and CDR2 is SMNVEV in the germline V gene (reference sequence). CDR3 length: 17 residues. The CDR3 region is CASSPEGDRVWSTEAFF. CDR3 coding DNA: TGTGCCAGCAGTCCGGAGGGGGACAGGGTTTGGAGCACTGAAGCTTTCTTT.

CDR3 amino acids: CASSYPRTGVGNTIYF. The CDR3 DNA is TGTGCCAGCAGTTACCCCCGGACAGGGGTAGGAAACACCATATATTTT. The chain uses TRBV6-2 or TRBV6-3 and TRBJ1-3, with TRBD1 matching 9 bases. V shed 2 bases and J 4 bases; nucleotides not matched to a gene: 6. The V gene's germline CDR1 is MNHEY and CDR2 SVGEGT. There are 16 residues in the CDR3.

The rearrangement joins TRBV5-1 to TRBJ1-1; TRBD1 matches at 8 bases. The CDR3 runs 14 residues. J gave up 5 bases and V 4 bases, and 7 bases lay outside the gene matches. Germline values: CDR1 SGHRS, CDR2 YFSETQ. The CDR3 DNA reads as TGCGCCAGCAGCACGACAGGGGTCGGGACTGAAGCTTTCTTT. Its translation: CASSTTGVGTEAFF. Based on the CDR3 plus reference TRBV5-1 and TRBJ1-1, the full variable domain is KAGVTQTPRYLIKTRGQQVTLSCSPISGHRSVSWYQQTPGQGLQFLFEYFSETQRNKGNFPGRFSGRQFSNSRSEMNVSTLELGDSALYLCASSTTGVGTEAFFGQGTRLTVV.